This T cell receptor (beta chain) is from a study of breast tumors, draining lymph nodes, adjacent tissues (dated by TCRdb to 2016 to 2018). For context, the study as a whole: TCR beta repertoires were compared across tumor, adjacent nontumor tissue and axillary lymph nodes obtained from breast cancer patients. The study aimed to assess the relationships and possible T-cell exchange between tumor, surrounding tissue and draining lymph node repertoires in human breast cancer.

This clonotype was seen many times. It lacks a known antigen. Per-nucleotide qualities are absent, and no much larger clonotype sits a single base away. The listed sequencing device is Illumina HiSeq 2000. Multiplex PCR amplification was used to build the TCR beta chain libraries. High-throughput sequencing was used to analyze the amplified TCR beta chain products. TCRdb trimmed the raw reads at Q25, called clones with MiXCR and kept productive beta chains. Every entry covers one CDR3 protein and lists the most common genes and DNA from its rows. Here the sample has roughly 70,000 distinct CDR3 sequences; 40% to 55% occur a single time. Of the sample, roughly 9.1% is held by the ten largest clones. General findings and caveats noted by the study authors: The similarity between tumor and nontumor tissue repertoires was significantly greater in luminal-like breast cancer than in basal-like breast cancer. The data were considered consistent with the idea that most tumor T cells come from the lymph node and then expand in tumor tissue. The conclusion that tumor T cells originate in lymph nodes was framed as consistent with a hypothesis rather than directly demonstrated. T-cell repertoire diversity in tumors was found to be lower than in lymph nodes but higher than in nontumor tissue, and preferential V and J gene usage was observed.

The source of this sequence is a female donor with breast cancer. Some clones in this sample may be carry-over from other donors' samples. The sample consisted of breast tumor tissue.

The nucleotide sequence is TGTGCCAGCAGTTTAAATCGGGGTGGGGCCCAGTACTTC. Translated, this is CASSLNRGGAQYF. This chain joins TRBV27 to TRBJ2-5, and the D gene may be TRBD2, 5 bases matching. Including cysteine and phenylalanine, the CDR3 has 13 amino acids. The CDR3 DNA has 39 bases and is translated from base 1. Based on the germline V gene (reference sequence), the CDR1 and CDR2 sequences are MNHEY and SMNVEV. The trim is 2 bases for V and 9 bases for J, with a gap of 13 bases between the germline ends.